This TCR beta chain is from a study of T cells after yellow fever vaccination. Study-wide context: Where fractions had low cell numbers, libraries were prepared from them with the SMART-Seq v4 Ultra Low Input RNA kit.

Study results and limitations: Post-booster samples contained most primary-vaccination clones (more than 95% CD4, roughly 88% CD8). The study found a weaker secondary response that peaked faster, day 5 versus 15.

Conversion of TCR transcripts into cDNA relied on 5'RACE template switching, which added a universal primer site and UMIs. Each CDR3 protein is one row after TCRdb ran MiXCR on the 5' RACE reads. The table records around 140,000 distinct CDR3 sequences, just over 6.5% of them present only once. Germline V gene lookup returns CDR1 MNHEY and CDR2 SMNVEV (reference sequence). The CDR3 runs 16 residues. V lost 5 bases and J lost 8, with 22 bases in between. This clonotype showed up many times. Its target is not known. The clonotype comes from a man under 40 who received the YFV17D yellow fever vaccine. This chain links TRBV27 with TRBJ2-1, with D possibly called TRBD1 or TRBD2 (7 bases each). This specimen consisted of CD4+ T cells sorted from PBMCs, obtained 10 days after the yellow fever booster vaccination. In DNA form, the CDR3 reads TGTGCCAGCAGTCCGCTGGGGCAGGGGGGGTTCGATGAGCAGTTCTTC. Translation: CASSPLGQGGFDEQFF.